These T cell receptor beta chains were read from a single sample in a study of cytomegalovirus exposure and HLA in healthy donors. Here immunoSEQ multiplex PCR was the method, and the copy in TCRdb shows in-frame clones only, minus some. The data hold 200,000 to 250,000 clones, with roughly 91% observed a single time. What was sequenced was PBMCs. These receptors all come from a woman aged 18-30 years in good health and CMV-seropositive. Both conserved end residues are part of each CDR3. D genes are given only for firm matches.

V gene	J gene	D gene	CDR3 DNA	CDR3 protein
TRBV19	TRBJ1-5	NA	TGTGCCAGTAGTATATCAGGGCGGGGTAATCAGCCCCAGCATTTT	CASSISGRGNQPQHF
TRBV9	TRBJ2-1	TRBD2	TGTGCCAGCAGCGGCGGACTAGCTGACTACAATGAGCAGTTCTTC	CASSGGLADYNEQFF
TRBV2	TRBJ2-6	NA	TGTGCCAGCAGGCAGAGCGCAACCTCTGGGGCCAACGTCCTGACTTTC	CASRQSATSGANVLTF
TRBV7-9	TRBJ1-5	NA	TGTGCCAGCAGCTTATCTTATAGCAATCAGCCCCAGCATTTT	CASSLSYSNQPQHF
TRBV11-2	TRBJ1-2	TRBD1	TGTGCCAGCAGGGCCCTAAGGGACAGGGGTAGCGGCTACACCTTC	CASRALRDRGSGYTF
TRBV10-3	TRBJ2-1	NA	TGTGCCATCAGTGAGTCGTTAAATGAGCAGTTCTTC	CAISESLNEQFF
TRBV28	TRBJ2-3	TRBD2	TGTGCCAGCAGTCCCAAAGCGGGGCTCACAGATACGCAGTATTTT	CASSPKAGLTDTQYF
TRBV5-1	TRBJ2-1	NA	TGCGCCAGCAGCTTGCGGCCGGAGGGTTACGATGAGCAGTTCTTC	CASSLRPEGYDEQFF
TRBV5-4	TRBJ2-2	NA	TGTGCCAGCAGCTTTACAGTGTTCGGGGAGCTGTTTTTT	CASSFTVFGELFF
TRBV9	TRBJ1-2	NA	TGTGCCAGCAGCCCCTCTGGGGCCGTCGGATATGGCTACACCTTC	CASSPSGAVGYGYTF
TRBV5-1	TRBJ2-1	TRBD1	TGCGCCAGCAGCGGCCAACGACAGGGCGCCTACAATGAGCAGTTCTTC	CASSGQRQGAYNEQFF
TRBV6-1	TRBJ2-7	NA	TGTGCCAGCATGGTGGGGCGGACCTACGAGCAGTACTTC	CASMVGRTYEQYF
TRBV28	TRBJ1-1	TRBD1	TGTGCCAGCAGTTCTCCTGAGGAGGGGGCCAGAACTGAAGCTTTCTTT	CASSSPEEGARTEAFF
TRBV27	TRBJ2-6	TRBD2	TGTGCCAGCTTATCTAGGGGACTAGTCATTCCTGGGGCCAACGTCCTGACTTTC	CASLSRGLVIPGANVLTF
TRBV6-1	TRBJ2-7	NA	TGTGCCAGTTCTGTAAACGGGAAAGACGAGCAGTACTTC	CASSVNGKDEQYF
TRBV10-3	TRBJ2-1	TRBD2	TGTGCCATCAAAGGGACTAGCGGGATCAACTACAATGAGCAGTTCTTC	CAIKGTSGINYNEQFF
TRBV18	TRBJ1-5	TRBD1	TGTGCCAGCTCATCCGGGACAGGGGGCGCCGGGAGGCAGCCCCAGCATTTT	CASSSGTGGAGRQPQHF
TRBV30	TRBJ1-5	NA	TGTGCCTGGAGTATCGACACGAATCAACCCCAGCATTTT	CAWSIDTNQPQHF
TRBV9	TRBJ1-2	TRBD1	TGTGCCAGCAGCGTAGATCAGGGGGCGAGGAGCTATGGCTACACCTTC	CASSVDQGARSYGYTF
TRBV6-5	TRBJ1-1	NA	TGTGCCAGCAGTTACGGGCAGGTCCTGAACACTGAAGCTTTCTTT	CASSYGQVLNTEAFF
TRBV11-2	TRBJ2-3	NA	TGTGCCAGCAGCAATATAGGTGGACAATTAGGCACAGATACGCAGTATTTT	CASSNIGGQLGTDTQYF
TRBV18	TRBJ1-4	NA	TGTGCCAGCTCACCAAACGGGCAGGGATATGAAAAACTGTTTTTT	CASSPNGQGYEKLFF